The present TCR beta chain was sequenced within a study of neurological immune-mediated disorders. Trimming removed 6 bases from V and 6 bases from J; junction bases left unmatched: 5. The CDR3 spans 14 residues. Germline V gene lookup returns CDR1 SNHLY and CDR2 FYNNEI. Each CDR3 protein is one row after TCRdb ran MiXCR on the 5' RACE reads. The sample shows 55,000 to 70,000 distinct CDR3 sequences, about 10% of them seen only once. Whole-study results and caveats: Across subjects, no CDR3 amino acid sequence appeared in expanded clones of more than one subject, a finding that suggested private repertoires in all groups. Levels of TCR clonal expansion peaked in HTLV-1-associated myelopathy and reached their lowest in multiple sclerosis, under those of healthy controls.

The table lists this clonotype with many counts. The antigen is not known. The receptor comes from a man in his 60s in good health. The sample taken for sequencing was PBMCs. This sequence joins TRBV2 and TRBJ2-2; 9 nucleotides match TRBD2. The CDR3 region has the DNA TGTGCCAGCAGCGTGGGACTAGCCCCCGGGGAGCTGTTTTTT. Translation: CASSVGLAPGELFF.